Below, 18 T cell receptor beta chains from the same sample are listed, as sequenced in a study of cytomegalovirus exposure and HLA in healthy donors (dated by TCRdb to 2015 to 2018). Receptor amplification or capture employed the immunoSEQ multiplex PCR assay. A mixture of 60 forward primers for TCR Vbeta segments and 13 reverse primers for TCR Jbeta segments was used in the multiplex PCR. TCRdb obtained this table from immuneACCESS and retained in-frame rearrangements with V and J assigned. These tables miss some clones; where compared with another copy, unresolved V genes account for less than half of the shortfall, and the remainder is unexplained. Within this sample are 150,000 or so clones, with roughly 79% of them counted one time only. About 2.6% of the sample belongs to the ten largest clones. The sample consisted of PBMCs. These receptors all come from a man aged 18 to 29 in good health and CMV-seronegative.

The chain recombines TRBV18 with TRBJ2-1, with 7 bases lining up with TRBD2. Per germline, CDR1 KGHSH and CDR2 LQKENI. The V segment lost 6 bases and the J segment 7 bases; nucleotides outside the gene matches: 12. The CDR3 contains 15 residues. CDR3: CASSPTRGDKNEQFF. In DNA, the CDR3 is TGTGCCAGCTCCCCGACCCGGGGGGATAAAAATGAGCAGTTCTTC. Using reference TRBV18 and TRBJ2-1 for the parts outside the CDR3, the full variable domain is NAGVMQNPRHLVRRRGQEARLRCSPMKGHSHVYWYRQLPEEGLKFMVYLQKENIIDESGMPKERFSAEFPKEGPSILRIQQVVRGDSAAYFCASSPTRGDKNEQFFGPGTRLTVL.

Comment on this clone: One end of the junction varies from germline; a read error may be responsible. The chain links TRBV28 to TRBJ2-4, with 7 bases that match TRBD2. This CDR3 contains 18 residues. Germline CDR1 MDHEN, CDR2 SYDVKM. CDR3 residues: CASLKLARGANAKNSQYF. CDR3 in DNA: TGTGCCAGCCTTAAACTAGCGAGGGGCGCTAATGCCAAAAACAGTCAGTACTTC.

The chain links TRBV6-1 to TRBJ1-1; D possibly corresponds to TRBD1 (5 bases). Germline lookup yields CDR1 MNHNS and CDR2 SASEGT. This CDR3 has 14 amino acids. Trimming removed 3 bases from V and 5 bases from J, with 13 bases in between. The DNA of the CDR3 is TGTGCCAGCAGTGAGGTCAGGGTGGGAACTGAAGCTTTCTTT. Amino acids: CASSEVRVGTEAFF.

This clone was detected only a few times. The chain is built from TRBV19 and TRBJ1-2; D is ambiguous. The length of the CDR3 is 14 residues. Germline V gene sequence: CDR1 LNHDA, CDR2 SQIVND (reference sequence). V lost 7 bases and J lost 3, with 15 bases in between. The CDR3 DNA reads TGTGCCAGTATCTCAACCATCGGGGACTATGGCTACACCTTC. This translates into CASISTIGDYGYTF.

This chain links TRBV18 with TRBJ2-7, with a possible D match to TRBD2 (7 bases). Trimming took 5 bases from V and 5 from J, leaving 13 bases between them. Germline V gene sequence: CDR1 KGHSH, CDR2 LQKENI. This CDR3 contains 13 residues. CDR3 residues: CASSAAGGHEQYF. CDR3 nucleotides: TGTGCCAGCTCAGCCGCCGGGGGGCACGAGCAGTACTTC.

The chain couples TRBV29-1 to TRBJ2-7; the D gene is possibly TRBD2 (6 bases). The V end was cut by 6 bases, the J end by 3 bases, with 15 bases between. The germline gives CDR1 SQVTM, CDR2 ANQGSEA. The CDR3 has 13 amino acids. CDR3 in DNA: TGCAGCGTCCTGCTGGGGGGAATCTACGAGCAGTACTTC. Protein product: CSVLLGGIYEQYF.

This chain uses TRBV5-1 with TRBJ2-5; a possible D gene is TRBD2 (7 bases). V lost 4 bases and J lost 3, with 19 bases in between. CDR1 and CDR2 from the germline V gene are SGHRS and YFSETQ. The CDR3 consists of 16 residues. The CDR3 reads CASSLSPGGPEETQYF. The CDR3 DNA is TGCGCCAGCAGCCTAAGTCCCGGGGGGCCGGAAGAGACCCAGTACTTC.

This chain joins TRBV28 and TRBJ1-1; D gene unclear. CDR3 length equals 15 residues. Looked up from germline, CDR1 is MDHEN and CDR2 is SYDVKM. Trimming pared 4 bases from V and 4 bases from J, leaving 16 bases between. Written as DNA, the CDR3 is TGTGCCAGCAGTTCCGCGACTCGGTCGGGCACTGAAGCTTTCTTT. It encodes CASSSATRSGTEAFF.

J is TRBJ2-5 and V is TRBV7-2, with D perhaps matching TRBD2 (6 bases). CDR3 length: 14 residues. Trimming removed 5 bases at V and 6 bases at J, with 16 bases between. In germline, CDR1 is SGHTA, CDR2 FQGNSA. CDR3 DNA sequence: TGTGCCAGCAGCGGCAGGGACTGGGGAAAGACCCAGTACTTC. Translated, it gives CASSGRDWGKTQYF.

The V and J genes are TRBV6-5 and TRBJ1-2, with 9 bases identical to TRBD1. The CDR3 is made up of 14 amino acids. Germline assignment: CDR1 MNHEY and CDR2 SVGAGI. Unmatched junction bases numbered 8, after V lost 5 bases and J lost 7 bases. CDR3 bases: TGTGCCAGCAGTCCTCAGCGGACAGGGGTTGGCTACACCTTC. Amino acids: CASSPQRTGVGYTF.

The rearrangement joins TRBV7-9 to TRBJ2-5; 10 nucleotides align to TRBD2. The germline gives CDR1 SEHNR, CDR2 FQNEAQ (reference sequence). V shed 7 bases, J shed 5 bases, and the junction held 13 bases outside the gene matches. This CDR3 comprises 16 residues. CDR3: CASTLEASGGWETQYF. The CDR3 DNA is TGTGCCAGCACCCTAGAGGCTAGCGGGGGTTGGGAGACCCAGTACTTC. Drawing the rest from reference TRBV7-9 and TRBJ2-5, the complete variable domain is DTGVSQNPRHKITKRGQNVTFRCDPISEHNRLYWYRQTLGQGPEFLTYFQNEAQLEKSRLLSDRFSAERPKGSFSTLEIQRTEQGDSAMYLCASTLEASGGWETQYFGPGTRLLVL.

The chain links TRBV6-5 to TRBJ2-5; no reliable D call. The CDR3 is 13 residues long. V gave up 2 bases and J gave up 2 bases, with 6 bases separating them. CDR1 is MNHEY and CDR2 is SVGAGI in the germline V gene. The CDR3 loop is CASSYGSQETQYF. Here the CDR3 DNA reads TGTGCCAGCAGTTACGGCAGTCAAGAGACCCAGTACTTC.

The table lists this clone with a few counts. The CDR3 nucleotides read TGTGCCAGCAGCGTCTCGGGGGGGAGCACAGATACGCAGTATTTT. It is translated as CASSVSGGSTDTQYF. The chain couples TRBV9 to TRBJ2-3, with 8 positions matching TRBD2. The CDR3 extends over 15 amino acids. The V gene end was trimmed by 2 bases and the J gene end by 0 bases; junction bases not matched to a gene: 2. CDR1 and CDR2 (germline): SGDLS, YYNGEE.

The rearrangement uses TRBV7-2 and TRBJ1-2, with D uncertain. The germline V and J ends were trimmed by 5 bases and 6 bases, with 13 bases remaining between them. The CDR3 length is 13 residues. Germline V CDR1 and CDR2: SGHTA, FQGNSA. Here the CDR3 DNA reads TGTGCCAGCAGCCCCGGGGTCGGGGATGGCTACACCTTC. This sequence encodes CASSPGVGDGYTF. Using reference TRBV7-2 and TRBJ1-2 for the parts outside the CDR3, the full variable domain is GAGVSQSPSNKVTEKGKDVELRCDPISGHTALYWYRQSLGQGLEFLIYFQGNSAPDKSGLPSDRFSAERTGGSVSTLTIQRTQQEDSAVYLCASSPGVGDGYTFGSGTRLTVV.

About this clone itself: A junction boundary mismatches the germline segment, possibly from a read error. The chain recombines TRBV7-3 with TRBJ1-1; 7 bases match TRBD1. This CDR3 is built from 14 residues. Per germline, CDR1 SGHTA and CDR2 FQGTGA. The CDR3 spells CASSLTREGGQVFF. CDR3 sequence (DNA): TGTGCCAGCAGCTTAACTCGGGAGGGTGGACAGGTCTTTTTT.

The rearrangement joins TRBV19 to TRBJ1-1; tentative D call: TRBD1 (5 bases). There are 13 residues in the CDR3. Germline values: CDR1 LNHDA, CDR2 SQIVND (reference sequence). Trimming stripped 3 bases from V and 5 bases from J, with 10 bases between. The CDR3 here is CASSMGGGTEAFF. The CDR3 nucleotides read TGTGCCAGTAGTATGGGCGGGGGAACTGAAGCTTTCTTT.

The chain carries TRBV18 and TRBJ1-1; the match to TRBD1 covers 7 bases. This CDR3 has 17 amino acids. V lost 2 bases and J lost 1; bases outside the gene matches: 10. Germline V lookup: CDR1 KGHSH, CDR2 LQKENI. The CDR3 bases are TGTGCCAGCTCACCAAACAGGGGCGGGGAGGCGAACACTGAAGCTTTCTTT. Protein sequence: CASSPNRGGEANTEAFF.

This rearrangement joins TRBV10-2 to TRBJ1-6, with D tentatively TRBD1 (6 bases). The ends were cut back, 6 bases at V and 10 bases at J, with 16 bases in the middle. This CDR3 region has 14 residues. Germline values: CDR1 WSHSY, CDR2 SAAADI. CDR3 sequence (DNA): TGCGCCAGCAGGGAACAGGGTTGGCAGTCACCCCTCCACTTT. Protein: CASREQGWQSPLHF.